The sequence of this T cell receptor (beta chain) was determined in a study of blood T cell repertoires in COVID-19. For the study at large: The samples span acute and convalescent COVID-19 from the United States, Italy and Spain. Sample material is recorded as cDNA or gDNA derived from T cells, B-cell-depleted T cells, or PBMCs.

Original data processing: Estimation of nucleated cell counts was performed using reference gene primer amplification. Clones were sequenced by immunoSEQ multiplex PCR, and TCRdb holds only the in-frame ones, with some missing. V and J calls and clone size are as listed in that table; D and trimming were resolved from the DNA. This sample has more than 350,000 clones; 80% to 90% occur once, and the top ten carry roughly 1%. Study members were between about 18 and 100 years old and lived in 24 US regions. The CDR3 sequence is 15 residues long. CDR1 WSHSY and CDR2 SAAADI come from the germline V gene. After removal of 8 bases from V and 7 bases from J, the junction contained 12 bases not matched to a gene.

V is TRBV10-2 and J is TRBJ1-1; 11 bases line up with TRBD1. Sequenced: PBMCs or T cells enriched from blood (not recorded which). This clonotype originated in a man younger than 30 who had recovered from COVID-19. CDR3 region: CASVWPGQGGFEAFF. CDR3 bases: TGCGCCAGCGTCTGGCCGGGACAGGGGGGTTTTGAAGCTTTCTTT.